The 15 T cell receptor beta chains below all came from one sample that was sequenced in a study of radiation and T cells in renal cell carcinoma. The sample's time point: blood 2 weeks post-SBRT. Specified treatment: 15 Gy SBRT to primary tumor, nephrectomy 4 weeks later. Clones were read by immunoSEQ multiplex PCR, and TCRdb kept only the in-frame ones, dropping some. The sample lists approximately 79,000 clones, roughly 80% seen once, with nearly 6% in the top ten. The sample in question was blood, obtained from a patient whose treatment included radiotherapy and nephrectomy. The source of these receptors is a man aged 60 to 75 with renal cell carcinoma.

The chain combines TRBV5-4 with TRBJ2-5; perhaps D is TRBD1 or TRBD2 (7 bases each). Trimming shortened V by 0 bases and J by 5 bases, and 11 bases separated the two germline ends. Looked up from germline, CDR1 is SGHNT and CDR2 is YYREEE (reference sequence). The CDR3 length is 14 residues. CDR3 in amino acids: CASSLDQGGETQYF. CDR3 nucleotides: TGTGCCAGCAGCTTGGACCAGGGGGGGGAGACCCAGTACTTC.

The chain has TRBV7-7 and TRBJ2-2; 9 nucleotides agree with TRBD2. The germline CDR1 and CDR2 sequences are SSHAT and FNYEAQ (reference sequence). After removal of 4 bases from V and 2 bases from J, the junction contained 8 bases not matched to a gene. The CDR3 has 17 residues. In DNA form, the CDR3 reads TGTGCCAGCAGCTGGGCTAGCGGGACCTTTAACACCGGGGAGCTGTTTTTT. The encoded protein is CASSWASGTFNTGELFF.

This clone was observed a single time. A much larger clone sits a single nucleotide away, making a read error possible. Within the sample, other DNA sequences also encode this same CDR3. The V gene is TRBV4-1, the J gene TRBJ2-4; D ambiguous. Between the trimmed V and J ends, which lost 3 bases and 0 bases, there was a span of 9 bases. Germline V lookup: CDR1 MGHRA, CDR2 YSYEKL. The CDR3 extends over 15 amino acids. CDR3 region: CASSHPRLAKNIQYF. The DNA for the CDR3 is TGCGCCAGCAGCCACCCTCGGCTAGCCAAAAACATTCAGTACTTC.

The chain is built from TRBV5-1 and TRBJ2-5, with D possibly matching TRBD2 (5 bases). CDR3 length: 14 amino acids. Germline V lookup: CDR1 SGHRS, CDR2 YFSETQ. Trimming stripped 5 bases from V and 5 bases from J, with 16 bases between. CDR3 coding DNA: TGCGCCAGCAGTTCGGGAATCCAAAGGGAGACCCAGTACTTC. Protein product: CASSSGIQRETQYF.

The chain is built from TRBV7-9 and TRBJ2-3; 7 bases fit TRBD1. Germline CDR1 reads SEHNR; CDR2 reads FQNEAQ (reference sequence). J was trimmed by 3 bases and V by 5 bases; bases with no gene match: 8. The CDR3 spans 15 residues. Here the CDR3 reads CASSTTGVGTDTQYF. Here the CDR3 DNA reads TGTGCCAGCAGCACAACAGGGGTTGGAACAGATACGCAGTATTTT.

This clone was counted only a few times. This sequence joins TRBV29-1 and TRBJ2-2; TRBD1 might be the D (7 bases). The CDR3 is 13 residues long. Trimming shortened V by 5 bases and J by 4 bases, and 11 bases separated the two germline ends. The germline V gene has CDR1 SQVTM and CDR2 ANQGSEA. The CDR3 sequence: CSVNRGGTGELFF. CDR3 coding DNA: TGCAGCGTTAACAGGGGAGGCACCGGGGAGCTGTTTTTT.

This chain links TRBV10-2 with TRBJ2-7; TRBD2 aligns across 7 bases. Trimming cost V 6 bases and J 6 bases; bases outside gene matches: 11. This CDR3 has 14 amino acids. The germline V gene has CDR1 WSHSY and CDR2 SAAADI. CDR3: CASRVERETSEQYF. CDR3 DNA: TGCGCCAGCAGAGTAGAGCGGGAAACCTCCGAGCAGTACTTC.

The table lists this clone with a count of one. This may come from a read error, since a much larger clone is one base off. The CDR3 DNA reads as TGTGCCAGCAGCTTTACTGGGGAGCTGTTTTTT. The encoded protein is CASSFTGELFF. The chain has TRBV11-3 and TRBJ2-2, with D unclear. The CDR3 length is 11 residues. The V gene's germline CDR1 is SGHNT and CDR2 YENEEA. Trimming removed 3 bases at V and 8 bases at J, with 4 bases between.

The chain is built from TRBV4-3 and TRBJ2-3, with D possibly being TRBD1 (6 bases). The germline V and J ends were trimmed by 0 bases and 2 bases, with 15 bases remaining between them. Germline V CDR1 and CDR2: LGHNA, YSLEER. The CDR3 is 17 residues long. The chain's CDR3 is CASSQDNVQGPTDTQYF. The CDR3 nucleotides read TGCGCCAGCAGCCAAGATAATGTCCAGGGGCCCACAGATACGCAGTATTTT.

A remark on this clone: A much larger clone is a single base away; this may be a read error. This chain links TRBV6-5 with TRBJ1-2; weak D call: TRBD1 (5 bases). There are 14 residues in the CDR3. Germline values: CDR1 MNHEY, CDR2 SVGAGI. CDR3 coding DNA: TGTGTCAGCAGCTTCCTCGGGACGGACTATGGCTACACCTTC. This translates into CVSSFLGTDYGYTF.

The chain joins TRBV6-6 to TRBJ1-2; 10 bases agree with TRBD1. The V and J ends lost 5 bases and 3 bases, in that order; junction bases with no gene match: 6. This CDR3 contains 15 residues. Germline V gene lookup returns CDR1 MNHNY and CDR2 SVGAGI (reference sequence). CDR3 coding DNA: TGTGCCAGCAGTCCGACAGGGGGCGGCGACTATGGCTACACCTTC. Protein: CASSPTGGGDYGYTF.

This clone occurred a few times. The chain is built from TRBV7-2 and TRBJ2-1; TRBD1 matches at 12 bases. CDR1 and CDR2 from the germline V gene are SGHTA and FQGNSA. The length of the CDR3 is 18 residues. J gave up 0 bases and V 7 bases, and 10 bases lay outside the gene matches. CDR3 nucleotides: TGTGCCAGCATCGGGACAGGGGGCGGCGGGAGCTCCTACAATGAGCAGTTCTTC. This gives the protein CASIGTGGGGSSYNEQFF.

This CDR3 is CASSLSSGYPYEQYF. CDR3 DNA sequence: TGTGCCAGCAGCTTATCTTCAGGCTACCCCTACGAGCAGTACTTC. The chain is built from TRBV7-6 and TRBJ2-7; D is uncertain. CDR3 length: 15 amino acids. The germline CDR1 and CDR2 sequences are SGHVS and FNYEAQ. Trimming removed 2 bases from V and 2 bases from J, with 13 bases in between.

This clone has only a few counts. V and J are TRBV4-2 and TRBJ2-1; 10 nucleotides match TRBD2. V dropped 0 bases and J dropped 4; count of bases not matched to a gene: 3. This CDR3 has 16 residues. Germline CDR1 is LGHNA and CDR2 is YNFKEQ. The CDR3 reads CASSQEEAGGYNEQFF. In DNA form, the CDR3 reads TGTGCCAGCAGCCAAGAAGAAGCGGGAGGGTACAATGAGCAGTTCTTC.

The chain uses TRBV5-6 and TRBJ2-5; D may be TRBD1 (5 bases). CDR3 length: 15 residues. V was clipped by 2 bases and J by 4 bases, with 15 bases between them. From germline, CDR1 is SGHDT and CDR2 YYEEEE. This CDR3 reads CASSFITGGSETQYF. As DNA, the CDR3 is TGTGCCAGCAGCTTCATTACAGGCGGATCAGAGACCCAGTACTTC.